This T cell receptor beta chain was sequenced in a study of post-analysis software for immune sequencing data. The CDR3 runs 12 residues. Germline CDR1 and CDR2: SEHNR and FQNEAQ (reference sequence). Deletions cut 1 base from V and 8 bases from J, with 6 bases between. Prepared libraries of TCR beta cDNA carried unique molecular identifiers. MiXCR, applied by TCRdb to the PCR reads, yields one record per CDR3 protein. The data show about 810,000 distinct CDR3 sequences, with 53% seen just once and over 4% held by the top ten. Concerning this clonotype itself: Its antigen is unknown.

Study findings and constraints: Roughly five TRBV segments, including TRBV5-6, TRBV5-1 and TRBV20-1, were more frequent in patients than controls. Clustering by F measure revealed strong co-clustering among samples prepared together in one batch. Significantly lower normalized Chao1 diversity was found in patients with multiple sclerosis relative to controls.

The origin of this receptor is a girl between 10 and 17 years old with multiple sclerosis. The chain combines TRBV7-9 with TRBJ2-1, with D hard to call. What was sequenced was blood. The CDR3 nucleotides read TGTGCCAGCAGCTTAGTGTTCGATGAGCAGTTCTTC. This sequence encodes CASSLVFDEQFF.